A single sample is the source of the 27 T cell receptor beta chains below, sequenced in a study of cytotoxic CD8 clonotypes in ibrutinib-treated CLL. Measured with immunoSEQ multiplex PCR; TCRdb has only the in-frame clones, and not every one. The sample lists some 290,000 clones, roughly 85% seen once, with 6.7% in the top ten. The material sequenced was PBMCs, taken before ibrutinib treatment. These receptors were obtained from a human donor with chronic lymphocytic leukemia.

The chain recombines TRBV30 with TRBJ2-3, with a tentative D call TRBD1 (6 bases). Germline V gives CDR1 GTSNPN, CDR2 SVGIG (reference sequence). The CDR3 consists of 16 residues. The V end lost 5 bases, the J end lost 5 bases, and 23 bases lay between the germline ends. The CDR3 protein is CAWQPSGQWVGDTQYF. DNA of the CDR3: TGTGCCTGGCAACCAAGCGGACAGTGGGTAGGAGATACGCAGTATTTT.

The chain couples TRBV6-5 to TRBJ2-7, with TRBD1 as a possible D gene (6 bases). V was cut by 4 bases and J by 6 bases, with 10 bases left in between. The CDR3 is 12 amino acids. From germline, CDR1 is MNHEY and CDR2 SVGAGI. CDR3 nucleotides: TGTGCCAGCAGTTCCACAGGGTTCGAGCAGTACTTC. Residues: CASSSTGFEQYF.

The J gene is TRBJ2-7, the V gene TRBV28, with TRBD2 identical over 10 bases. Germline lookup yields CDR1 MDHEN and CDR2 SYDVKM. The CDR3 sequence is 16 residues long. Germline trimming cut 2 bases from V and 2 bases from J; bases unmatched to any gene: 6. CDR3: CASSLKSGRATYEQYF. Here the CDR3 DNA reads TGTGCCAGCAGTTTAAAAAGCGGGAGGGCTACCTACGAGCAGTACTTC.

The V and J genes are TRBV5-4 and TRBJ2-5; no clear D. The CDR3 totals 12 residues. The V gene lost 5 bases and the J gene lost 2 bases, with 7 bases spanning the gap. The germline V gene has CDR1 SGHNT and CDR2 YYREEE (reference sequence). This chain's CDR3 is CASSMDQETQYF. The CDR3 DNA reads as TGTGCCAGCAGTATGGATCAAGAGACCCAGTACTTC.

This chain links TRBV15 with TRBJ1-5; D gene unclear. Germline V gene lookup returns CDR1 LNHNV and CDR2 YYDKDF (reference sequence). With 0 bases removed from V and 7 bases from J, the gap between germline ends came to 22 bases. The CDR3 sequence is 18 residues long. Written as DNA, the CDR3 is TGTGCCACCAGCAGAGATCCGAAAACGGGCGGGCGCTTACAGCCCCAGCATTTT. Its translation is CATSRDPKTGGRLQPQHF.

The CDR3 nucleotides are TGTGCCAGCAGCGTAGCCGCCTCTCTTGAGCAGTTCTTC. Its protein product is CASSVAASLEQFF. V usage is TRBV9 and J usage is TRBJ2-1; D is undetermined. Germline V gene data show CDR1 as SGDLS and CDR2 as YYNGEE. V was shortened by 0 bases and J by 9 bases, with 10 bases between the two germline ends. The CDR3 has 13 amino acids.

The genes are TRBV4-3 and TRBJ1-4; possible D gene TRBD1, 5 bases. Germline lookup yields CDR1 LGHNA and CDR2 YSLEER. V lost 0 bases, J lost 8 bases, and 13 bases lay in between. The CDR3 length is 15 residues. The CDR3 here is CASSQDPGLEEKLFF. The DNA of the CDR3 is TGCGCCAGCAGCCAAGATCCAGGGTTAGAAGAAAAACTGTTTTTT.

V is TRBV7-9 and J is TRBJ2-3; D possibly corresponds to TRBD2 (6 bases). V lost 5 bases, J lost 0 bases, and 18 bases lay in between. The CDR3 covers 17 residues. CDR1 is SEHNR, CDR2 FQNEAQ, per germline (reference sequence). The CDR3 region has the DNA TGTGCCAGCAGCCCCTATCCCTTCGGGACTAGCACAGATACGCAGTATTTT. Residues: CASSPYPFGTSTDTQYF.

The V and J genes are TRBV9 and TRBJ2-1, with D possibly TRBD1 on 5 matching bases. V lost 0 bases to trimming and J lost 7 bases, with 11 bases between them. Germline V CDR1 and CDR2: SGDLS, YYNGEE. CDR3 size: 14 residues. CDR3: CASSVDGRTNEQFF. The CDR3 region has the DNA TGTGCCAGCAGCGTAGACGGCAGGACAAATGAGCAGTTCTTC. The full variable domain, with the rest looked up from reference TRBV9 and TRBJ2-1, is DSGVTQTPKHLITATGQRVTLRCSPRSGDLSVYWYQQSLDQGLQFLIQYYNGEERAKGNILERFSAQQFPDLHSELNLSSLELGDSALYFCASSVDGRTNEQFFGPGTRLTVL.

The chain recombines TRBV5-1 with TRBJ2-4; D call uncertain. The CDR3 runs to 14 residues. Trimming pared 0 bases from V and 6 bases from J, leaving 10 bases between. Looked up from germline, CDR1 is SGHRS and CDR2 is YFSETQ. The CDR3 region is CASSLAVRSNIQYF. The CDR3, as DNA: TGCGCCAGCAGCTTGGCGGTCAGATCAAACATTCAGTACTTC.

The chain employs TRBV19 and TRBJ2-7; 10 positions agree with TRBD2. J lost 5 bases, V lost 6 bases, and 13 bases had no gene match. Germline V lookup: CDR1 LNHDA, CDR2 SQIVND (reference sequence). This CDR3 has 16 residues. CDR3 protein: CASSPKTASGSHEQYF. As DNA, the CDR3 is TGTGCCAGTAGCCCTAAGACGGCTAGCGGGAGCCACGAGCAGTACTTC.

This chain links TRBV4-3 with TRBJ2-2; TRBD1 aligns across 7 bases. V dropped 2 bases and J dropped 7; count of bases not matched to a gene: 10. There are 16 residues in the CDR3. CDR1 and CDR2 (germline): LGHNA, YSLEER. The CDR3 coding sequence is TGCGCCAGCAGCCAATATTTACAGGGGTATGTCGGGGAGCTGTTTTTT. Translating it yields CASSQYLQGYVGELFF.

CDR3: CASKSGTSGEETQYF. The CDR3 DNA follows: TGTGCCTCAAAGTCCGGGACTAGCGGGGAAGAGACCCAGTACTTC. J is TRBJ2-5 and V is TRBV30; 13 nucleotides line up with TRBD2. From germline, CDR1 is GTSNPN and CDR2 SVGIG (reference sequence). Trimming took 7 bases from V and 3 from J; bases not matched to a gene: 8. The length of the CDR3 is 15 residues.

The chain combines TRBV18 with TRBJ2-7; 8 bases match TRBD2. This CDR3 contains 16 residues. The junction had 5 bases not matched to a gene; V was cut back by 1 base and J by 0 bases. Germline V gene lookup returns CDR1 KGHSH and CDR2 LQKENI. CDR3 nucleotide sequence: TGTGCCAGCTCACCACGGCTAGCGGGTAGCTCCTACGAGCAGTACTTC. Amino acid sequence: CASSPRLAGSSYEQYF.

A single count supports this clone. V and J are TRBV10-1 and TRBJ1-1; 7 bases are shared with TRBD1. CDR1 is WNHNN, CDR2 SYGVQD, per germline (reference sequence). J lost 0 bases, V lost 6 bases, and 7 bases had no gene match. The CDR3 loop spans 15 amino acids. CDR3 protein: CASRVQGHMNTEAFF. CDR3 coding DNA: TGCGCCAGCAGAGTACAGGGGCACATGAACACTGAAGCTTTCTTT.

Here the CDR3 reads CASSLGSANAPWGDTQYF. In DNA form, the CDR3 reads TGTGCCAGCAGCTTAGGGTCCGCAAACGCTCCGTGGGGGGATACGCAGTATTTT. J is TRBJ2-3 and V is TRBV7-9; D possibly matches TRBD1 or TRBD2 (5 bases each). This CDR3 has 18 amino acids. Trimming shortened V by 1 base and J by 6 bases, and 23 bases separated the two germline ends. Germline V CDR1 and CDR2: SEHNR, FQNEAQ (reference sequence). Filled out from reference TRBV7-9 and TRBJ2-3, the complete variable domain reads DTGVSQNPRHKITKRGQNVTFRCDPISEHNRLYWYRQTLGQGPEFLTYFQNEAQLEKSRLLSDRFSAERPKGSFSTLEIQRTEQGDSAMYLCASSLGSANAPWGDTQYFGPGTRLTVL.

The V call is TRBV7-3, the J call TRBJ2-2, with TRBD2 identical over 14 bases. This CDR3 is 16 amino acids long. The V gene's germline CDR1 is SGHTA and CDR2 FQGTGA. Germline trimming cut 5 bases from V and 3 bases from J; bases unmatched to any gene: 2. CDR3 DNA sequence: TGTGCCAGCAGCCCGACTAGCGGGAGGGACACCGGGGAGCTGTTTTTT. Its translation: CASSPTSGRDTGELFF.

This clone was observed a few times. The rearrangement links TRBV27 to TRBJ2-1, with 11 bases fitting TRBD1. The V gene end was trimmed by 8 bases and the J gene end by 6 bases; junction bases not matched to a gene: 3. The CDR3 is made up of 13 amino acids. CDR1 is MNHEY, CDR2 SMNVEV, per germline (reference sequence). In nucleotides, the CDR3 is TGTGCCAGCCGGACAGGGGGCTTCAATGAGCAGTTCTTC. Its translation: CASRTGGFNEQFF.

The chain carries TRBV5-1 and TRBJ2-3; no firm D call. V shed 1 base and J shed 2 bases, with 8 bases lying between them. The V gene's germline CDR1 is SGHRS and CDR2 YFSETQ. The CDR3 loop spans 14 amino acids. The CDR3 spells CASSLSAYTDTQYF. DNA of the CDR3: TGCGCCAGCAGCTTGTCCGCCTACACAGATACGCAGTATTTT.

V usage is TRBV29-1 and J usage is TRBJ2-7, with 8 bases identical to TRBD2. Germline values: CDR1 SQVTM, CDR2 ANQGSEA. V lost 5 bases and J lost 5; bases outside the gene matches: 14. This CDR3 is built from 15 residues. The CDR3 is CSVRTGRAVGNEQYF. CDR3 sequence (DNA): TGCAGCGTTAGGACCGGGAGGGCCGTGGGAAACGAGCAGTACTTC.

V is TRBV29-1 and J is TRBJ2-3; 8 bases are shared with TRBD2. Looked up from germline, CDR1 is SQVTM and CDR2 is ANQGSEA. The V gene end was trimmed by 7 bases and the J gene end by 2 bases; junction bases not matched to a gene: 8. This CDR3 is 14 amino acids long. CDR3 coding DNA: TGCAGCGCCGATAGCGGGAAGGACACAGATACGCAGTATTTT. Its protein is CSADSGKDTDTQYF.

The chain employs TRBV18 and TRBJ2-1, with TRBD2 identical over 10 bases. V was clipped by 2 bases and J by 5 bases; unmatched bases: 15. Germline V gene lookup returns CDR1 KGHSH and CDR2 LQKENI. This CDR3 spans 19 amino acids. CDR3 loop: CASSPWEAAGGLPDNEQFF. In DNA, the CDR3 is TGTGCCAGCTCACCATGGGAGGCAGCGGGAGGGTTACCCGACAATGAGCAGTTCTTC.

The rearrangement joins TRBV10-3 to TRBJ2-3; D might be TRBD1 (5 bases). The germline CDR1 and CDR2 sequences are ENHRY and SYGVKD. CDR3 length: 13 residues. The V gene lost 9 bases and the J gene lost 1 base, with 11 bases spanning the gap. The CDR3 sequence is CAIQDGGTDTQYF. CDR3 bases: TGTGCCATACAGGACGGCGGCACAGATACGCAGTATTTT.

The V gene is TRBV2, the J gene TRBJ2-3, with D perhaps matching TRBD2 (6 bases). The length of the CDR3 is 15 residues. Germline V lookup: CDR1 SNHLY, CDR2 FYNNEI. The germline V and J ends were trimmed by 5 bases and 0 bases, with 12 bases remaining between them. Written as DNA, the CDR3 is TGTGCCAGCAGTAGGCTAGCGCGAAGCACAGATACGCAGTATTTT. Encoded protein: CASSRLARSTDTQYF.

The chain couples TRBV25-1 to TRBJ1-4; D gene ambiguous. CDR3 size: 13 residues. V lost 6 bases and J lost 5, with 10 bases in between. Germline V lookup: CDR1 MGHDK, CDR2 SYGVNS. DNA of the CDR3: TGTGCCAGCAGAGTGCCGGGGAATGAAAAACTGTTTTTT. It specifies CASRVPGNEKLFF.

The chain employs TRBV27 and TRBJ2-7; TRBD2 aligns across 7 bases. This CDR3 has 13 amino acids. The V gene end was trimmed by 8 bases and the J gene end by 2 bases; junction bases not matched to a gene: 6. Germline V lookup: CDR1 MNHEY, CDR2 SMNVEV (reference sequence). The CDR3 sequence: CASGLVDTYEQYF. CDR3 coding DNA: TGTGCCAGCGGACTAGTGGATACCTACGAGCAGTACTTC.

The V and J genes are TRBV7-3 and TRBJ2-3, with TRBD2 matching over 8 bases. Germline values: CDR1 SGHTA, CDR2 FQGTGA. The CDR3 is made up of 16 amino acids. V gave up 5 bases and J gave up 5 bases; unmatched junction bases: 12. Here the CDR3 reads CASSPRAGAWGDTQYF. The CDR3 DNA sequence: TGTGCCAGCAGCCCACGAGCGGGAGCCTGGGGAGATACGCAGTATTTT.